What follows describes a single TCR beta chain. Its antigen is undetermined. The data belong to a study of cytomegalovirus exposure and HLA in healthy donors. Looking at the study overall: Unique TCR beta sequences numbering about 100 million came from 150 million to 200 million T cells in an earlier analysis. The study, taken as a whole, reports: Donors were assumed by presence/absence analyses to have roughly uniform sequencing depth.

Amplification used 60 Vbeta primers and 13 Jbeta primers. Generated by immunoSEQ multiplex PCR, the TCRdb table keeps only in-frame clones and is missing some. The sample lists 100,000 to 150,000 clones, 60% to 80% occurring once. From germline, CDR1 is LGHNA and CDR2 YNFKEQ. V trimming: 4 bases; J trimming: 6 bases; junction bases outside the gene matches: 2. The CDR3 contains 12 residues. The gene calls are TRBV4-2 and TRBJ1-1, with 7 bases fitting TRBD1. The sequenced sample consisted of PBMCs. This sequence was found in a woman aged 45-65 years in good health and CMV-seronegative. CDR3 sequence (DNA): TGTGCCAGCAGCCCAGGGACAGCTGAAGCTTTCTTT. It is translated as CASSPGTAEAFF.